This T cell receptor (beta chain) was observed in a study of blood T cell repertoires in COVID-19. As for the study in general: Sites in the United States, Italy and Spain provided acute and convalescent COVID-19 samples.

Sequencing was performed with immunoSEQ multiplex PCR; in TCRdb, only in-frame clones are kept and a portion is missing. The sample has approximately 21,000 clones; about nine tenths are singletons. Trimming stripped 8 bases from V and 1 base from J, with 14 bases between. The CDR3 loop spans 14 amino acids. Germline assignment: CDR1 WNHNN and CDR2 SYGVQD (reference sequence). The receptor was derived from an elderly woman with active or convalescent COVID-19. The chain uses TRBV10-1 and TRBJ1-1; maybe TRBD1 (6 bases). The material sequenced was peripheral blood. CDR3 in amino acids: CASAKYRANTEAFF. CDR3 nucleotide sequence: TGCGCCAGCGCAAAGTACAGGGCGAACACTGAAGCTTTCTTT.